A single sample gave rise to the 12 T cell receptor beta chains below, sequenced in a study of T cells in women clearing cervical HPV infection. The protocol was immunoSEQ multiplex PCR, while the TCRdb copy is restricted to in-frame clones and leaves out a portion. The sample features approximately 18,000 clones, with about 16% in its top ten. Material: blood buffy coat. The receptor set was obtained from a woman between 18 and 75 years old with a cervical HPV16 infection that either progressed to CIN3+ or cleared (not recorded which).

Regarding this clone: The CDR3 is cut off 3 residues early in the read; its end comes from the germline J gene. This sequence joins TRBV20-1 and TRBJ2-7; 9 bases line up with TRBD1. CDR3 length: 13 residues. With V trimmed by 3 bases and J by 6 bases, 6 bases remained unmatched. In germline, CDR1 is DFQATT, CDR2 SNEGSKA (reference sequence). The CDR3 reads CSASRQGQGEQYF. CDR3 DNA (partial): TGCAGTGCTAGTCGACAGGGACAGGGCGAG.

With regard to this clone: Sequencing ends 3 residues short of the CDR3 end; the germline J gene provides the rest. The chain links TRBV9 to TRBJ2-1; 9 bases map to TRBD1. Germline assignment: CDR1 SGDLS and CDR2 YYNGEE. The CDR3 runs 15 residues. The ends lost 4 bases at V and 6 bases at J; junction bases unmatched: 8. The sequenced part of the CDR3 DNA is TGTGCCAGCAGCCCAGGGACAGGGAGGGGCAATGAG. Protein product: CASSPGTGRGNE. The complete CDR3 reads CASSPGTGRGNEQFF.

As concerns this clone: Read sequence stops 3 residues before the CDR3 end, and the germline J gene provides the missing end. The gene calls are TRBV19 and TRBJ2-2, with a weak D call TRBD1 (5 bases). CDR1 is LNHDA, CDR2 SQIVND, per germline (reference sequence). This CDR3 spans 13 amino acids. The sequenced part of the CDR3 DNA is TGTGCCAGTAGAAAAGATGGGGCCAACGTG. Its translation: CASRKDGANV. The whole CDR3 reads CASRKDGANVLFF.

As for this clone: A junction boundary mismatches the germline segment, possibly from a read error. The CDR3 is cut off 3 residues early in the read; its end comes from the germline J gene. The same CDR3 can be traced to other DNA sequences in this sample. The genes are TRBV7-2 and TRBJ1-3, with 8 bases lining up with TRBD1. CDR3 size: 14 residues. Germline CDR1 SGHTA, CDR2 FQGNSA. The part of the CDR3 DNA that was read is TGTGCCAGCAGCTCGGGACAGGTTGGAAACACA. This gives the protein CASSSGQVGNT. The full CDR3 protein is CASSSGQVGNTIYF.

Of note for this clone: Sequencing ends 3 residues short of the CDR3 end; the germline J gene provides the rest. This rearrangement joins TRBV7-8 to TRBJ2-1; 7 bases line up with TRBD1. V was clipped by 5 bases and J by 4 bases; unmatched bases: 11. This CDR3 contains 16 residues. CDR1 and CDR2 (germline): SGHVS, FQNEAQ. The sequenced part of the CDR3 DNA is TGTGCCAGCAGCACCCCCGACAGGGCAGTTTACAATGAG. As protein: CASSTPDRAVYNE. The full CDR3 sequence reads CASSTPDRAVYNEQFF.

On this clone itself: Sequencing ends 3 residues short of the CDR3 end; the germline J gene provides the rest. This rearrangement joins TRBV9 to TRBJ2-1, with 12 positions matching TRBD2. CDR1 and CDR2 (germline): SGDLS, YYNGEE. Trimming at V came to 3 bases and at J to 7 bases, leaving 14 bases not matched to a gene. The CDR3 extends over 18 amino acids. CDR3 region: CASSATSGGSGLWNEQFF. The DNA read from the CDR3 is TGTGCCAGCAGCGCCACTAGCGGGGGGTCAGGATTGTGGAATGAG.

CDR3 bases read: TGTGCCTGGAGTGTAGAGGGGAATCAGCCC. As protein: CAWSVEGNQP. The whole CDR3 sequence reads CAWSVEGNQPQHF. The rearrangement uses TRBV30 and TRBJ1-5; D is possibly TRBD1 (5 bases). The read terminates 3 residues ahead of where the CDR3 ends, so the germline J gene completes it. V dropped 0 bases and J dropped 4 bases, with 7 bases sitting between them. CDR1 is GTSNPN, CDR2 SVGIG, per germline (reference sequence). CDR3 size: 13 residues.

To note about this clone: The read ends 3 residues early relative to the CDR3; the germline J gene fills the gap. The V gene is TRBV19, the J gene TRBJ1-1; TRBD1 agrees at 8 bases. V shed 6 bases, J shed 0 bases, and the junction held 9 bases outside the gene matches. CDR1 is LNHDA and CDR2 is SQIVND in the germline V gene (reference sequence). This CDR3 comprises 16 residues. The chain's CDR3 is CASSVTGEGMNTEAFF. Incomplete CDR3 DNA: TGTGCCAGTAGCGTGACAGGGGAGGGGATGAACACTGAA.

A note on this clone: Coverage ceases 3 residues before the CDR3 finishes, and the germline J gene fills in the end. V gene TRBV18 combines with J gene TRBJ1-6; possibly TRBD1 for D (5 bases). Germline values: CDR1 KGHSH, CDR2 LQKENI. V lost 0 bases and J 7 bases, leaving 10 bases between the germline ends. The CDR3 covers 15 residues. The CDR3 loop reads CASSPPLTENSPLHF. The CDR3 bases that were read are TGTGCCAGCTCACCACCTTTGACAGAAAATTCACCC.

A note on this clone: The read is 3 residues too short to cover the CDR3 end, so that end is filled in from the germline J gene. The genes are TRBV29-1 and TRBJ1-2, with TRBD1 matching over 9 bases. Germline loops: CDR1 SQVTM, CDR2 ANQGSEA. The CDR3 sequence is 15 residues long. The ends lost 7 bases at V and 4 bases at J; junction bases unmatched: 13. CDR3 loop: CSASGTGGAGYGYTF. Incomplete CDR3 DNA: TGCAGCGCCTCCGGAACAGGGGGCGCGGGCTATGGC.

On this clone itself: The sequenced fragment ends 3 residues before the CDR3 boundary, so the rest is inferred from the germline J gene. The rearrangement joins TRBV2 to TRBJ1-4; D is unclear. Looked up from germline, CDR1 is SNHLY and CDR2 is FYNNEI. The CDR3 is 13 residues long. CDR3 DNA (partial): TGTGCCAGCAGTCCACAGCAGGATTCACCA. Its protein product is CASSPQQDSP. The whole CDR3 protein is CASSPQQDSPLFF.

As regards this clone: The CDR3 is cut off 3 residues early in the read; its end comes from the germline J gene. The chain links TRBV4-2 to TRBJ2-6; a possible D gene is TRBD1 (5 bases). V lost 1 base, J lost 4 bases, and 17 bases lay in between. The length of the CDR3 is 18 residues. Germline V gene lookup returns CDR1 LGHNA and CDR2 YNFKEQ. The CDR3 sequence is CASSQGETGQSGANVLTF. Incomplete CDR3 DNA: TGTGCCAGCAGCCAAGGGGAAACAGGACAATCCGGGGCCAACGTC.